Sequencing of this T cell receptor beta chain was carried out in a study of tumor and adjacent non-tumor tissue in lung cancer. With regard to this clonotype: The germline gene is not matched at one end of the junction; a read error may be the cause.

This CDR3 has 17 amino acids. In germline, CDR1 is MGHRA, CDR2 YSYEKL. RNA was extracted from bulk tissue without any cell sorting. Distant lung tissue was collected more than 3 cm away from the tumor edge. The library came from three nested PCR rounds adapted from ARM-PCR protocols. TCRdb re-derived calls from the multiplex PCR reads in MiXCR, one entry per CDR3 protein. The table lists some 100,000 distinct CDR3 sequences, 80% of them singletons. The chain is built from TRBV4-1 and TRBJ2-2; 12 nucleotides line up with TRBD2. The sequencing sample was made of distant non-tumor lung tissue. The sequence was collected from a man between 60 and 70 years old with small cell lung cancer. The CDR3 spells CASSFRTSGTSTGELYF. CDR3 nucleotide sequence: TGCGCCAGCAGCTTCCGGACTAGCGGGACGAGCACCGGGGAGCTGTATTTT.